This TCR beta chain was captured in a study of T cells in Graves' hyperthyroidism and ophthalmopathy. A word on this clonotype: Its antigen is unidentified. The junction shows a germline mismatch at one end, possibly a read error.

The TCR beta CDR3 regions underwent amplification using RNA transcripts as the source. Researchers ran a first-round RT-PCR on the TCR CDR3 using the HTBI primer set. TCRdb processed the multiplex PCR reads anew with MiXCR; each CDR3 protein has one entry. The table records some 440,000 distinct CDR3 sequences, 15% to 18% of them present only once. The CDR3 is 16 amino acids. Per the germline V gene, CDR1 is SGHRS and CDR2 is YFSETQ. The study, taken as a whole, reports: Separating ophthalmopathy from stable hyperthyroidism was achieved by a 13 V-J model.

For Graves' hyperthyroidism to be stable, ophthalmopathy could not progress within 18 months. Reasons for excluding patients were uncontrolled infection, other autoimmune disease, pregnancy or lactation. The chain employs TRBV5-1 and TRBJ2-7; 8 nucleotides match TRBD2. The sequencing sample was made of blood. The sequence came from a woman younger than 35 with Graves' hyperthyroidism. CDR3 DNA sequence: TGCGCCAACAGCTTGGCTTGGGCGGGAGGATTCTACGAGCAGTACTTC. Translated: CANSLAWAGGFYEQYF.